This is a list of T cell receptor beta chains from one sample in a study of ipilimumab plus nivolumab after autologous stem cell transplantation. Here immunoSEQ multiplex PCR was the method, and the copy in TCRdb shows in-frame clones only, minus some. The sample includes roughly 86,000 clones, under 85% seen only once; the top ten take around 2%. Sequencing was performed on PBMCs, taken in a trial of ipilimumab plus nivolumab as post-transplant consolidation. The receptors come from a male donor with diffuse large B-cell lymphoma. Both conserved end residues are part of each CDR3. The D gene is left open where the match is weak. For some rows the clone size is stated as once, few or many, or as a class when expanded; others skip it.

>TRBD1|-|TRBV5-6
CASSPGTGALSLWANVLTF
>TRBD2|-|TRBV14
CASSRDGRGVFVDEQFF
>TRBD2|-|TRBV5-4
CASSEGTSGTGELFF
>-|once|TRBV5-8
CASSRRVQETQYF
>TRBD1|-|TRBV12-5
CASGSGTGAYEQYF
>TRBD1|-|TRBV10-3
CAISLTGGNYGYTF
>-|-|TRBV2
CASSEWDQPQHF
>-|-|TRBV10-3
CAISEGSANYGYTF
>-|-|TRBV19
CASSNRQSYNEQFF
>-|few|TRBV7-2
CASSLNPGADTQYF
>TRBD1|-|TRBV5-4
CASSRWDRGAEGYTF